This TCR beta chain was sequenced during a study of blood T cell repertoires in COVID-19. The CDR3 extends over 13 amino acids. V was clipped by 6 bases and J by 2 bases, with 11 bases between them. Germline lookup yields CDR1 SQVTM and CDR2 ANQGSEA. Sequenced by immunoSEQ multiplex PCR; TCRdb stores in-frame clones only, minus some. Among 250,000 to 350,000 clones, 80% to 90% were seen once, and the ten largest hold approximately 4.2%. This chain joins TRBV29-1 and TRBJ1-5, with D unresolved. The sequenced sample consisted of PBMCs or T cells enriched from blood (not recorded which). The clonotype originates from a woman aged 25 to 39 who had recovered from COVID-19. This chain's CDR3 is CSVQVGGNQPQHF. The CDR3 region has the DNA TGCAGCGTCCAGGTTGGCGGCAATCAGCCCCAGCATTTT.